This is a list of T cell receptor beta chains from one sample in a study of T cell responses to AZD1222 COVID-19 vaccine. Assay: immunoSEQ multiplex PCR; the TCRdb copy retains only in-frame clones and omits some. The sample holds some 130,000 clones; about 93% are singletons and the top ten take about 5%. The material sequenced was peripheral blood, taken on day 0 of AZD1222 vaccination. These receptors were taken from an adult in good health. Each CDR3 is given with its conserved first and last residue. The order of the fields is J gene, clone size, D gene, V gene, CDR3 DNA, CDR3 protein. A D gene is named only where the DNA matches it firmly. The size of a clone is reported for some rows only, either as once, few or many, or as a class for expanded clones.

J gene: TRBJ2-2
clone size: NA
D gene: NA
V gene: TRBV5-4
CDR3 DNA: TGTGCCAGCAGCTTGGCGACAGCGAACACCGGGGAGCTGTTTTTT
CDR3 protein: CASSLATANTGELFF

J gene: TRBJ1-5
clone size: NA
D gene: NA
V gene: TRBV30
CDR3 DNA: TGTGCCTGGAACCCGGGCGGGGGTCAGGGGCCCCAGCATTTT
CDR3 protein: CAWNPGGGQGPQHF

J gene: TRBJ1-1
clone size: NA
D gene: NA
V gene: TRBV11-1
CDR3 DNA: TGTGCCAGCAGCTTATCCCCAGACACGGCGGCTGAAGCTTTCTTT
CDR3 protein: CASSLSPDTAAEAFF

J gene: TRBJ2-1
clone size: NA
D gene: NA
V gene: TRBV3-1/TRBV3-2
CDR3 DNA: TGTGCCAGCAGCCAAGTCATCCAGGGGGGATACAATGAGCAGTTCTTC
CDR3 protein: CASSQVIQGGYNEQFF

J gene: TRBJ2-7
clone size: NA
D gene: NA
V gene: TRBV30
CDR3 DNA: TGTGCCTGGAGTGTCCCACGCCGGAGCTCCTACGAGCAGTACTTC
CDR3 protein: CAWSVPRRSSYEQYF

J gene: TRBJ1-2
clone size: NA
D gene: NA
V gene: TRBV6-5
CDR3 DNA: TGTGCCAGCAGTTACTCGGGGCAGGGCGCTGGCTACACCTTC
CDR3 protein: CASSYSGQGAGYTF

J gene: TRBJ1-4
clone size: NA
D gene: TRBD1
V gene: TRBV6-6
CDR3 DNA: TGTGCCAGCAGCTCGGGACAGGGGCTTGAAAAACTGTTTTTT
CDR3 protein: CASSSGQGLEKLFF

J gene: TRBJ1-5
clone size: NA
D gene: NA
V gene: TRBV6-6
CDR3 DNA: TGTGCCAGCAGTTACGAGGGGGACTATCAGCCCCAGCATTTT
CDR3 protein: CASSYEGDYQPQHF

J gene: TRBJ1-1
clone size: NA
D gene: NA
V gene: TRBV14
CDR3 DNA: TGTGCCAGCCAGGTGTTGGGGCCCACTGAAGCTTTCTTT
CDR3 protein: CASQVLGPTEAFF

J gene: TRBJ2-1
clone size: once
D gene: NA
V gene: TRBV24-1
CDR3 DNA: TGTGCCACCAGTGATTCCCGACCTAGGACCGCATACAATGAGCAGTTCTTC
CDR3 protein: CATSDSRPRTAYNEQFF

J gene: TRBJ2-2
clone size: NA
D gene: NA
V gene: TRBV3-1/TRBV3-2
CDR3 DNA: TGTGCCAGCAGCCCGGCGTTTTGGACTCTCACCGGGGAGCTGTTTTTT
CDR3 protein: CASSPAFWTLTGELFF

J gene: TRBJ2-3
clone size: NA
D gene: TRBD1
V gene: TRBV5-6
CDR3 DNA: TGTGCCAGCAGCTTGGGTAGGGGACAGGGTATAGATACGCAGTATTTT
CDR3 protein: CASSLGRGQGIDTQYF

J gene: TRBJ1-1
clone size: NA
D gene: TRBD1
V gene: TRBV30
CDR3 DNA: TGTGCCTGGGCAGGGGGCGCTGAAGCTTTCTTT
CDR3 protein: CAWAGGAEAFF

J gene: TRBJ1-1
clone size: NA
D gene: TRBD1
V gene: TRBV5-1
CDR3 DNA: TGCGCCAGCAGGGCGATCCTGACAGGGACAAACCCCGGGGACACTGAAGCTTTCTTT
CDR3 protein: CASRAILTGTNPGDTEAFF

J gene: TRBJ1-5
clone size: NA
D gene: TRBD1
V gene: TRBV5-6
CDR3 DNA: TGTGCCAGCAGCCGAACAAGGACAGGGTTTCAGCCCCAGCATTTT
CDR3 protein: CASSRTRTGFQPQHF

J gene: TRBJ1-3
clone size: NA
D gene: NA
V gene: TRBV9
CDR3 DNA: TGTGCCAGCAGCGTAATGGAGAACCCTGGAAACACCATATATTTT
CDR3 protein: CASSVMENPGNTIYF

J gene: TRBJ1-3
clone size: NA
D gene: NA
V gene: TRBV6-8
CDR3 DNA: TGTGCCAGCAGTTACCGAAACACCATATATTTT
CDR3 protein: CASSYRNTIYF

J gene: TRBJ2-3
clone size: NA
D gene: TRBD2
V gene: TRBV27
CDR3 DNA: TGTGCCAGCAGCGCACGGGAGGGCGATACGCAGTATTTT
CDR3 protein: CASSAREGDTQYF

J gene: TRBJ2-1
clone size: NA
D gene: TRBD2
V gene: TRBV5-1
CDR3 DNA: TGCGCCAGCAGCTTCCTGACTAGCGGGGGGGCCCCCGACTACAATGAGCAGTTCTTC
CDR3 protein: CASSFLTSGGAPDYNEQFF

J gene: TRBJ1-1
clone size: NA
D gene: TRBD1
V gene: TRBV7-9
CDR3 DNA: TGTGCCAGCAGCGAACAGAGGACAGGCAACACTGAAGCTTTCTTT
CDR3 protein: CASSEQRTGNTEAFF

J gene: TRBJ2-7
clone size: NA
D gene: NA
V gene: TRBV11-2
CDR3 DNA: TGTGCCAGCAGCTTAGGAGTCCCACTCTACGAGCAGTACTTC
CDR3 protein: CASSLGVPLYEQYF

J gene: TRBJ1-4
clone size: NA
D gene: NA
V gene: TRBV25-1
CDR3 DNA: TGTGCCAGCAGTGAATATTTTTTGGACGAGTCAACTAATGAAAAACTGTTTTTT
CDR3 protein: CASSEYFLDESTNEKLFF

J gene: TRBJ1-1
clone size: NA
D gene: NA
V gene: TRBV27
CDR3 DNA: TGTGCCAGCAGTTTAGGCCCGACAGGGAACACTGAAGCTTTCTTT
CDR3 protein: CASSLGPTGNTEAFF

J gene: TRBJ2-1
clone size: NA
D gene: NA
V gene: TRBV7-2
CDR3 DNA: TGTGCCAGCAGCTTAGTTGTGGAGCGGAAGCAGTTCTTC
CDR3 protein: CASSLVVERKQFF

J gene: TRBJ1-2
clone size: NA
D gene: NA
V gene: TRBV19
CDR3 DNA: TGTGCCAGTAGTATCGGGCCGGGTAACTATGGCTACACCTTC
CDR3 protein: CASSIGPGNYGYTF